The 10 T cell receptor beta chains below all came from one sample that was sequenced in a study of cytomegalovirus exposure and HLA in healthy donors. Use of 60 Vbeta and 13 Jbeta primers characterized the PCR. Only in-frame clones appear in the TCRdb table, and some are missing; sequencing was by immunoSEQ multiplex PCR. The top ten hold about 2.9% of the sample, which has about 90,000 clones, under 85% seen once. Sequencing input: PBMCs. All receptors come from a man under 40 in good health and CMV-seronegative.

The rearrangement links TRBV7-2 to TRBJ1-1, with D possibly TRBD1 on 5 matching bases. V lost 0 bases and J 7 bases, leaving 18 bases between the germline ends. Germline V CDR1 and CDR2: SGHTA, FQGNSA. The CDR3 loop spans 16 amino acids. CDR3 sequence reads: CASSLAGGEGQHEAFF. CDR3 DNA sequence: TGTGCCAGCAGCTTAGCGGGAGGGGAAGGCCAGCATGAAGCTTTCTTT.

The chain links TRBV9 to TRBJ2-7, with a weak D call TRBD1 (6 bases). V lost 0 bases to trimming and J lost 3 bases, with 10 bases between them. This CDR3 spans 14 amino acids. Per the germline V gene, CDR1 is SGDLS and CDR2 is YYNGEE. In DNA, the CDR3 is TGTGCCAGCAGCGTAGGGGCAGGGGACTACGAGCAGTACTTC. Amino acids: CASSVGAGDYEQYF.

The CDR3 nucleotides read TGCGCCAGCAGCGGGGGGACTAGAGGAGAGACCCAGTACTTC. Protein product: CASSGGTRGETQYF. The genes are TRBV5-1 and TRBJ2-5, with 8 positions matching TRBD2. Germline V gene data show CDR1 as SGHRS and CDR2 as YFSETQ. This CDR3 has 14 residues. The junction had 6 bases not matched to a gene; V was cut back by 4 bases and J by 4 bases.

This chain uses TRBV5-4 with TRBJ1-6, with 8 nucleotides matching TRBD1. This CDR3 comprises 15 residues. Germline V gene data show CDR1 as SGHNT and CDR2 as YYREEE (reference sequence). With 4 bases clipped from V and 7 bases from J, the junction kept 7 bases outside the gene matches. CDR3 region: CASSILTGANSPLHF. CDR3 in DNA: TGTGCCAGCAGCATACTGACAGGGGCGAATTCACCCCTCCACTTT.

The CDR3 bases are TGTGCCTGGAGTGTCATCACAGTGAACACTGAAGCTTTCTTT. This gives the protein CAWSVITVNTEAFF. The V call is TRBV30, the J call TRBJ1-1; unclear D gene. CDR3 length: 14 residues. Germline V gene lookup returns CDR1 GTSNPN and CDR2 SVGIG (reference sequence). The V end lost 0 bases, the J end lost 0 bases, and 8 bases lay between the germline ends.

The chain uses TRBV19 and TRBJ1-4; 7 positions match TRBD1. The germline V gene encodes CDR1 LNHDA and CDR2 SQIVND (reference sequence). The CDR3 covers 14 residues. V lost 3 bases and J lost 3; bases outside the gene matches: 1. The DNA of the CDR3 is TGTGCCAGTAGTATCGGGACAGCTAATGAAAAACTGTTTTTT. It is translated as CASSIGTANEKLFF.

The gene calls are TRBV4-3 and TRBJ1-2; D remains unclear. The V and J ends lost 0 bases and 2 bases respectively, with 10 bases between them. The CDR3 loop spans 15 amino acids. CDR1 and CDR2 from the germline V gene are LGHNA and YSLEER. The chain's CDR3 is CASSQELGGNYGYTF. The DNA for the CDR3 is TGCGCCAGCAGCCAAGAATTAGGAGGGAACTATGGCTACACCTTC.

The rearrangement joins TRBV7-6 to TRBJ2-7; TRBD1 matches 9 bases. From germline, CDR1 is SGHVS and CDR2 FNYEAQ. The junction had 10 bases not matched to a gene; V was cut back by 5 bases and J by 5 bases. This CDR3 comprises 15 residues. CDR3 region: CASSPHRDRDNEQYF. The CDR3 DNA reads as TGTGCCAGCAGCCCACACCGGGACAGGGATAACGAGCAGTACTTC.

This rearrangement joins TRBV6-1 to TRBJ1-2; 8 bases fit TRBD1. This CDR3 spans 14 amino acids. Germline CDR1 and CDR2: MNHNS and SASEGT. V lost 4 bases to trimming and J lost 3 bases; unmatched junction nucleotides: 4. CDR3 region: CASSVSGGDYGYTF. The CDR3 DNA is TGTGCCAGCAGTGTTTCAGGGGGCGACTATGGCTACACCTTC.

CDR3: CASSGTEGHYGYTF. The CDR3, as DNA: TGCGCCAGCAGTGGGACAGAGGGTCACTATGGCTACACCTTC. The rearrangement joins TRBV4-1 to TRBJ1-2; 7 positions match TRBD1. The germline CDR1 and CDR2 sequences are MGHRA and YSYEKL. The CDR3 spans 14 residues. V lost 6 bases and J lost 3; bases outside the gene matches: 7.